These 4 T cell receptor beta chains originate from one sample sequenced in a study of blood T cells in healthy people across ages. Combining a sample-barcoded 5' primer with a J-beta primer mix, a second PCR ran for roughly 7 to 12 cycles. TCRdb reprocessed the 5' RACE reads with MiXCR, giving one entry per CDR3 protein. The repertoire holds around 710,000 distinct CDR3 sequences, roughly two fifths seen once, with 20% in the top ten. Sample: blood. The origin of the receptors is a woman between 55 and 75 years old in good health.

The V gene is TRBV4-2, the J gene TRBJ2-2; a possible D gene is TRBD2 (5 bases). In germline, CDR1 is LGHNA, CDR2 YNFKEQ. Trimming left V 5 bases short and J 2 bases short, with 18 bases between. There are 17 residues in the CDR3. CDR3 residues: CASSVGSGETNTGELFF. Written as DNA, the CDR3 is TGTGCCAGCAGCGTCGGGTCCGGGGAAACCAACACCGGGGAGCTGTTTTTT.

This clonotype was observed many times. The chain couples TRBV6-2 or TRBV6-3 to TRBJ2-1, with a possible D match to TRBD1 (5 bases). The CDR3 runs to 17 residues. Trimming removed 6 bases at V and 5 bases at J, with 23 bases between. Per germline, CDR1 MNHEY and CDR2 SVGEGT. Here the CDR3 reads CASSDLGVWRQDNEQFF. Here the CDR3 DNA reads TGTGCCAGCAGCGATCTAGGGGTTTGGCGTCAGGACAATGAGCAGTTCTTC.

The chain uses TRBV6-2 or TRBV6-3 and TRBJ2-7; tentatively, D is TRBD1 (6 bases). V lost 6 bases and J lost 2, with 14 bases in between. Looked up from germline, CDR1 is MNHEY and CDR2 is SVGEGT. The CDR3 totals 14 residues. The CDR3 here is CASRTGHGTYEQYF. CDR3 nucleotides: TGTGCCAGCAGAACGGGACACGGGACCTACGAGCAGTACTTC.

Here the CDR3 reads CSARDILTNTEAFF. CDR3 DNA sequence: TGCAGTGCTAGAGATATTCTTACGAACACTGAAGCTTTCTTT. V usage is TRBV20-1 and J usage is TRBJ1-1; unclear D gene. Germline CDR1 reads DFQATT; CDR2 reads SNEGSKA (reference sequence). The CDR3 spans 14 residues. V was clipped by 0 bases and J by 1 base, with 9 bases between them.